The 11 T cell receptor beta chains below all came from one sample that was sequenced in a study of blood T cell repertoires in COVID-19 (TCRdb year 2020). The library was made by the immunoSEQ multiplex PCR assay. The table was pulled from immuneACCESS by TCRdb, which kept in-frame rearrangements only. Such tables lose some clones; where checked, under half of the loss comes from unresolved V genes, and the rest has no known cause. Within this sample are just over 150,000 clones, with roughly 88% of them counted one time only. Around 9.8% of the sample comes from the top ten. Input material: peripheral blood. These receptors were collected from a woman between 45 and 60 years old with acute or convalescent COVID-19.

The table lists this clone with a few counts. This rearrangement joins TRBV7-9 to TRBJ2-1; D possibly corresponds to TRBD2 (5 bases). The germline CDR1 and CDR2 sequences are SEHNR and FQNEAQ (reference sequence). The CDR3 covers 14 residues. Between the trimmed V and J ends, which lost 4 bases and 4 bases, there was a span of 11 bases. The CDR3 bases are TGTGCCAGCAGCTCCAGCGGAATATACAATGAGCAGTTCTTC. Protein: CASSSSGIYNEQFF.

The V gene is TRBV7-9, the J gene TRBJ1-1; D not certain. Trimming pared 0 bases from V and 3 bases from J, leaving 5 bases between. Germline values: CDR1 SEHNR, CDR2 FQNEAQ (reference sequence). This CDR3 has 13 amino acids. The CDR3 DNA follows: TGTGCCAGCAGCTTAGCAGAGGACACTGAAGCTTTCTTT. It is translated as CASSLAEDTEAFF.

This chain uses TRBV27 with TRBJ1-6; D might be TRBD1 (6 bases). The ends were cut back, 0 bases at V and 6 bases at J, with 18 bases in the middle. Looked up from germline, CDR1 is MNHEY and CDR2 is SMNVEV (reference sequence). This CDR3 has 18 amino acids. As DNA, the CDR3 is TGTGCCAGCAGTTTATCGATACCCCGCAGGGGATTTAATTCACCCCTCCACTTT. It specifies CASSLSIPRRGFNSPLHF.

The rearrangement joins TRBV28 to TRBJ1-3; D is perhaps TRBD1 (6 bases). V dropped 2 bases and J dropped 0 bases, with 11 bases sitting between them. The CDR3 totals 16 residues. Per germline, CDR1 MDHEN and CDR2 SYDVKM. DNA for the CDR3: TGTGCCAGCAGTTTAAGTACAGGGAGCTCTGGAAACACCATATATTTT. It is translated as CASSLSTGSSGNTIYF.

This chain connects TRBV11-3 to TRBJ2-7; D perhaps matches TRBD2 (6 bases). Germline V lookup: CDR1 SGHNT, CDR2 YENEEA. V shed 0 bases and J shed 10 bases, with 13 bases lying between them. CDR3 length: 13 amino acids. Written as DNA, the CDR3 is TGTGCCAGCAGCTTAGAGGAGGGGTCGAGACAGTACTTC. Protein sequence: CASSLEEGSRQYF.

The chain links TRBV27 to TRBJ1-1; the D gene is possibly TRBD1 (5 bases). Germline CDR1 is MNHEY and CDR2 is SMNVEV (reference sequence). Trimming removed 5 bases from V and 0 bases from J, with 13 bases in between. The CDR3 length is 15 residues. The CDR3 nucleotides are TGTGCCAGCAGTCCCCGCGGGGGGATGAACACTGAAGCTTTCTTT. This sequence encodes CASSPRGGMNTEAFF.

The rearrangement joins TRBV11-2 to TRBJ1-2; D is uncertain. The CDR3 is 14 residues long. The germline V gene encodes CDR1 SGHAT and CDR2 FQNNGV. V lost 1 base and J lost 5, with 11 bases in between. In nucleotides, the CDR3 is TGTGCCAGCAGCTTAGTGCAGATACCTTATGGCTACACCTTC. Amino acid sequence: CASSLVQIPYGYTF.

This clone was recorded a few times. The gene calls are TRBV2 and TRBJ1-3; D unclear. The CDR3 covers 13 residues. Germline CDR1 and CDR2: SNHLY and FYNNEI. The V end was cut by 4 bases, the J end by 7 bases, with 11 bases between. The CDR3 protein is CASSVGVWNTIYF. The DNA for the CDR3 is TGTGCCAGCAGTGTCGGGGTTTGGAACACCATATATTTT.

This chain connects TRBV2 to TRBJ1-2, with TRBD1 matching over 8 bases. The V gene end was trimmed by 0 bases and the J gene end by 12 bases; junction bases not matched to a gene: 12. Germline V lookup: CDR1 SNHLY, CDR2 FYNNEI. The CDR3 contains 15 residues. The DNA of the CDR3 is TGTGCCAGCAGTGAAGCGCCGGACAGGGTTTTGGAGGACACCTTC. Translated: CASSEAPDRVLEDTF. Together with reference TRBV2 and TRBJ1-2, the CDR3 gives the full variable domain: EPEVTQTPSHQVTQMGQEVILRCVPISNHLYFYWYRQILGQKVEFLVSFYNNEISEKSEIFDDQFSVERPDGSNFTLKIRSTKLEDSAMYFCASSEAPDRVLEDTFGSGTRLTVV.

The genes are TRBV20-1 and TRBJ2-1; no definite D call. Per germline, CDR1 DFQATT and CDR2 SNEGSKA (reference sequence). V was trimmed by 3 bases and J by 7 bases, leaving 13 bases between them. The length of the CDR3 is 13 residues. CDR3 bases: TGCAGTGCTAGTTGGTCGTCGCGAAATGAGCAGTTCTTC. Translation: CSASWSSRNEQFF.

The V and J genes are TRBV19 and TRBJ2-3; 7 bases agree with TRBD2. The V segment lost 1 base and the J segment 1 base; nucleotides outside the gene matches: 2. Germline CDR1 LNHDA, CDR2 SQIVND (reference sequence). CDR3 size: 15 residues. CDR3 DNA: TGTGCCAGTAGTATAGGGGCGGGGGGCACAGATACGCAGTATTTT. Translation: CASSIGAGGTDTQYF.